Listed below are T cell receptor beta chains from one sample, sequenced in a study of T cell responses to AZD1222 COVID-19 vaccine. Profiling relied on immunoSEQ multiplex PCR, and the TCRdb table lists in-frame clones only, not all of them. The sample lists about 100,000 clones, 88% occurring once. Sequences were derived from peripheral blood, sampled on day 0 of AZD1222 vaccination. The receptors originated from an adult in good health. The CDR3 runs from the conserved cysteine through the conserved F or W. The D gene is left open where the match is weak. A row's size may be missing; if present it is once, few, many or a size class.

v_call	clone_size	j_call	d_call	cdr3_aa	cdr3_nt
TRBV12-3/TRBV12-4	-	TRBJ2-7	-	CASSRTDNEQYF	TGTGCCAGCAGTAGGACAGACAACGAGCAGTACTTC
TRBV23-1	-	TRBJ1-5	-	CASAPHGEANQPQHF	TGCGCCAGCGCCCCTCATGGGGAGGCCAATCAGCCCCAGCATTTT
TRBV7-2	-	TRBJ1-1	TRBD1	CASSRDRGRNTEAFF	TGTGCCAGCAGTCGCGACAGGGGGCGAAACACTGAAGCTTTCTTT
TRBV19	-	TRBJ1-5	-	CASSIDKNQPQHF	TGTGCCAGTAGTATAGATAAAAATCAGCCCCAGCATTTT
TRBV5-8	-	TRBJ1-2	-	CASSLAGTTLNYGYTF	TGTGCCAGCAGCTTGGCCGGGACAACCTTAAACTATGGCTACACCTTC
TRBV28	-	TRBJ1-2	-	CASSPTGAYLPYGYTF	TGTGCCAGCAGTCCCACGGGGGCGTATCTCCCCTATGGCTACACCTTC
TRBV5-1	-	TRBJ2-3	-	CASSSAGASTDTQYF	TGCGCCAGCAGTAGTGCGGGGGCTAGCACAGATACGCAGTATTTT
TRBV5-1	once	TRBJ1-2	-	CASSHFPDKNYGYTF	TGCGCCAGCAGCCATTTCCCGGACAAGAACTATGGCTACACCTTC
TRBV7-6	-	TRBJ1-5	TRBD1	CASSLGGDRRNQPQHF	TGTGCCAGCAGCTTAGGAGGGGACAGACGCAATCAGCCCCAGCATTTT
TRBV5-1	-	TRBJ1-4	TRBD1	CASSLATGVNEKLFF	TGCGCCAGCAGCTTGGCGACAGGGGTAAATGAAAAACTGTTTTTT
TRBV18	-	TRBJ1-3	-	CASSPRTGQVDTIYF	TGTGCCAGCTCACCACGTACAGGGCAAGTGGACACCATATATTTT
TRBV3-1/TRBV3-2	-	TRBJ2-7	-	CASSQAGRLPHGQYF	TGTGCCAGCAGCCAAGCGGGGAGGCTCCCTCATGGGCAGTACTTC
TRBV11-3	-	TRBJ1-2	-	CASSFRGGYGDYGYTF	TGTGCCAGCAGCTTCCGAGGAGGGTATGGCGACTATGGCTACACCTTC
TRBV6-5	-	TRBJ1-5	TRBD1	CASSRQGYSNQPQHF	TGTGCCAGCAGTCGACAGGGATATAGCAATCAGCCCCAGCATTTT
TRBV4-1	-	TRBJ1-1	TRBD1	CASSQATGQMNTEAFF	TGCGCCAGCAGCCAGGCTACGGGACAGATGAACACTGAAGCTTTCTTT
TRBV19	-	TRBJ1-2	-	CASWDGLVRGYTF	TGTGCCAGTTGGGACGGACTTGTTCGGGGCTACACCTTC
TRBV30	-	TRBJ2-3	TRBD2	CAWSEPGLAGTTDTQYF	TGTGCCTGGAGTGAACCGGGACTAGCGGGGACCACAGATACGCAGTATTTT
TRBV6-5	-	TRBJ1-1	-	CASKEDKNTEAFF	TGTGCCAGCAAGGAGGATAAGAACACTGAAGCTTTCTTT
TRBV11-2	-	TRBJ1-5	-	CASSLAGRSNQPQHF	TGTGCCAGCAGCTTAGCCGGTCGGAGCAATCAGCCCCAGCATTTT
TRBV19	-	TRBJ1-2	TRBD1	CASRDSARYGYTF	TGTGCCAGCAGGGACAGCGCCAGGTATGGCTACACCTTC
TRBV5-6	-	TRBJ2-3	TRBD2	CASRRRGGVADTQYF	TGTGCCAGCCGTCGTCGCGGGGGAGTAGCAGATACGCAGTATTTT
TRBV6-5	-	TRBJ1-5	TRBD1	CASSLGQRDQPQHF	TGTGCCAGCAGTCTGGGACAGCGGGATCAGCCCCAGCATTTT
TRBV4-2	-	TRBJ1-2	-	CASSQESGRGAGYTF	TGTGCCAGCAGCCAAGAGTCAGGGCGAGGGGCGGGCTACACCTTC
TRBV2	-	TRBJ1-2	-	CASSEVPDPVYGYTF	TGTGCCAGCAGTGAAGTTCCGGACCCCGTCTATGGCTACACCTTC
TRBV19	few	TRBJ2-3	TRBD2	CASSIDAAGGGTDTQYF	TGTGCCAGTAGTATAGATGCGGCGGGGGGGGGCACAGATACGCAGTATTTT
TRBV15	-	TRBJ2-5	TRBD1	CATSGDRVETQYF	TGTGCCACCAGCGGCGACAGGGTAGAGACCCAGTACTTC
TRBV18	-	TRBJ1-5	-	CASSPNYSNQPQHF	TGTGCCAGCTCTCCTAATTATAGCAATCAGCCCCAGCATTTT
TRBV20-1	-	TRBJ2-5	-	CSASQGKETQYF	TGCAGTGCTAGTCAGGGAAAAGAGACCCAGTACTTC
TRBV29-1	-	TRBJ2-2	TRBD1	CSVAPGQGVAGELFF	TGCAGCGTCGCACCGGGACAGGGTGTGGCCGGGGAGCTGTTTTTT
TRBV6-5	-	TRBJ1-2	TRBD1	CASSLHLTGGYGYTF	TGTGCCAGCAGTTTACACTTAACAGGGGGCTATGGCTACACCTTC
TRBV19	-	TRBJ1-1	-	CASSIGHRGVAEAFF	TGTGCCAGTAGTATTGGGCATAGGGGGGTCGCTGAAGCTTTCTTT
TRBV10-1	-	TRBJ2-7	-	CASSESEGWEQYF	TGCGCCAGCAGTGAGTCGGAGGGGTGGGAGCAGTACTTC
TRBV6-1	-	TRBJ1-6	-	CASGEGLGIRNSPLHF	TGTGCCAGCGGAGAAGGGTTGGGGATAAGGAATTCACCCCTCCACTTT
TRBV5-5	-	TRBJ1-5	-	CASSIEPGSNQPQHF	TGTGCCAGCAGCATAGAACCGGGGAGCAATCAGCCCCAGCATTTT
TRBV3-1/TRBV3-2	-	TRBJ1-3	-	CASSKGAGNTIYF	TGTGCCAGCAGCAAGGGAGCAGGAAACACCATATATTTT
TRBV27	-	TRBJ1-6	TRBD1	CASSLGEGGSPLHF	TGTGCCAGTTCGTTAGGGGAAGGGGGCTCACCCCTCCACTTT
TRBV30	-	TRBJ2-4	-	CAWKDFRGGIQYF	TGTGCCTGGAAAGATTTTCGGGGAGGCATTCAGTACTTC
TRBV5-5	-	TRBJ1-5	-	CASSRTGYSNQPQHF	TGTGCCAGCAGCAGAACAGGGTATAGCAATCAGCCCCAGCATTTT
TRBV6-2/TRBV6-3	-	TRBJ2-7	TRBD1	CASSGQGMSYEQYF	TGTGCCAGCAGTGGACAGGGGATGTCCTACGAGCAGTACTTC
TRBV20-1	-	TRBJ2-5	-	CSASLDRGTQYF	TGCAGTGCTAGTTTGGACCGGGGGACCCAGTACTTC
TRBV12-3/TRBV12-4	-	TRBJ1-1	-	CASNQGLNTEAFF	TGTGCCAGCAACCAGGGGTTGAACACTGAAGCTTTCTTT
TRBV6-2/TRBV6-3	-	TRBJ2-7	-	CASSKGQRGYF	TGTGCCAGCAGCAAAGGACAGCGGGGGTACTTC
TRBV6-1	-	TRBJ1-1	-	CASSDKMNTEAFF	TGTGCCAGCAGTGACAAAATGAACACTGAAGCTTTCTTT
TRBV5-6	-	TRBJ1-2	-	CASSPRGRKDGYGYTF	TGTGCCAGCAGCCCAAGGGGGAGGAAAGATGGCTATGGCTACACCTTC
TRBV9	few	TRBJ1-3	-	CASSETRPSGNTIYF	TGTGCCAGCAGTGAAACACGGCCTTCTGGAAACACCATATATTTT
TRBV30	-	TRBJ2-3	-	CAWSRGVPTDTQYF	TGTGCCTGGAGTAGGGGGGTGCCCACAGATACGCAGTATTTT
TRBV7-9	-	TRBJ2-2	TRBD1	CASSPTGTGGELFF	TGTGCCAGCAGCCCGACAGGGACCGGAGGGGAGCTGTTTTTT
TRBV4-1	-	TRBJ2-1	TRBD2	CASSQFSGGASEQFF	TGCGCCAGCAGCCAATTTAGCGGGGGGGCCTCTGAGCAGTTCTTC
TRBV18	-	TRBJ1-2	TRBD1	CASSPSTQGAGGYTF	TGTGCCAGCTCACCAAGCACCCAGGGGGCGGGTGGCTACACCTTC
TRBV19	-	TRBJ1-4	TRBD1	CASSVDRFEKLFF	TGTGCCAGTAGTGTGGACAGGTTTGAAAAACTGTTTTTT
TRBV2	-	TRBJ2-5	TRBD2	CASSDVAGGHQETQYF	TGTGCCAGCAGTGACGTAGCGGGGGGGCACCAAGAGACCCAGTACTTC
TRBV6-6	few	TRBJ2-2	-	CASSYGRTGELFF	TGTGCCAGCAGCTACGGGAGAACCGGGGAGCTGTTTTTT
TRBV27	-	TRBJ1-5	TRBD1	CASSGDRGSNQPQHF	TGTGCCAGCAGTGGAGACAGGGGTAGCAATCAGCCCCAGCATTTT
TRBV27	-	TRBJ2-7	TRBD1	CASSVSGTAIPFHEQYF	TGTGCCAGCAGTGTATCCGGGACAGCAATCCCCTTCCACGAGCAGTACTTC
TRBV2	-	TRBJ1-2	-	CASTTRGNYGYTF	TGTGCCAGCACGACCCGGGGGAACTATGGCTACACCTTC
TRBV7-2	-	TRBJ2-7	-	CASTPPERPHFDYEQYF	TGTGCCAGCACCCCCCCCGAGCGGCCGCATTTCGACTACGAGCAGTACTTC
TRBV5-1	few	TRBJ1-1	TRBD1	CASSARGQLNTEAFF	TGCGCCAGCAGCGCCAGGGGACAGTTGAACACTGAAGCTTTCTTT
TRBV3-1/TRBV3-2	-	TRBJ2-7	-	CASSQDSTLREQYF	TGTGCCAGCAGCCAAGACAGCACCCTTCGAGAGCAGTACTTC
TRBV19	-	TRBJ1-2	-	CASSIDLSFNYGYTF	TGTGCCAGTAGTATAGATCTATCTTTTAACTATGGCTACACCTTC